This T cell receptor (beta chain) was observed in a study of quantifying T cell responses using KT2 cells. Study background: cDNA was made from DNase-treated RNA using alpha and beta constant primers.

Each cDNA got a UMI-containing oligo ligated at its 3' end. An equimolar mix of RC1.1 and RC1.2 primed the beta chain across TRBC1 and TRBC2. One entry per CDR3 protein, called by TCRdb with MiXCR from the UMI-ligation and nested PCR reads. The sample has 40,000 to 50,000 distinct CDR3 sequences; about 18% are singletons. Trimming took 3 bases from V and 0 from J; bases not matched to a gene: 6. This CDR3 is built from 18 residues. The germline V gene has CDR1 SGHVS and CDR2 FQNEAQ. This clonotype was seen ten or more times. Material: PBMCs spiked with cells of the T cell clone KT2. This chain connects TRBV7-8 to TRBJ2-7; TRBD2 matches at 15 bases. This TCR derives from a human donor. CDR3 loop: CASSLEGTSGGNSYEQYF. The CDR3 region has the DNA TGTGCCAGCAGCTTGGAGGGGACTAGCGGGGGGAACTCCTACGAGCAGTACTTC.